The 15 T cell receptor beta chains in this list originate from one sample, sequenced in a study of radiation and T cells in renal cell carcinoma. Sample time point: blood 2 weeks post-SBRT. Treatment described: 15 Gy SBRT to primary tumor, nephrectomy 4 weeks later. Here immunoSEQ multiplex PCR was the method, and the copy in TCRdb shows in-frame clones only, minus some. In the table there are more than 100,000 clones, 88% of which are singletons. The sample consisted of blood, taken from a patient whose treatment included radiotherapy and nephrectomy. The receptors were gathered from a woman in her seventies with renal cell carcinoma.

J is TRBJ2-3 and V is TRBV18, with D perhaps TRBD1 (6 bases). V was pared by 3 bases and J by 3 bases, with 16 bases between. Germline CDR1 and CDR2: KGHSH and LQKENI. This CDR3 contains 16 residues. CDR3 bases: TGTGCCAGCTCACCCCGAGGCAGGGGATTGACAGATACGCAGTATTTT. Amino acids: CASSPRGRGLTDTQYF.

The chain couples TRBV6-5 to TRBJ1-2; D uncertain. The CDR3 runs 16 residues. Germline lookup yields CDR1 MNHEY and CDR2 SVGAGI. The V and J ends lost 2 bases and 4 bases respectively, with 17 bases between them. The CDR3 bases are TGTGCCAGCAGTTACATAAGAGGCAGTTATTTCTATGGCTACACCTTC. As protein: CASSYIRGSYFYGYTF.

The chain joins TRBV19 to TRBJ1-2; D ambiguous. The V gene's germline CDR1 is LNHDA and CDR2 SQIVND (reference sequence). The CDR3 totals 15 residues. V was trimmed by 6 bases and J by 1 base, leaving 15 bases between them. CDR3 region: CASSPSTPLNYGYTF. The CDR3 DNA follows: TGTGCCAGTAGCCCTTCCACCCCCCTTAACTATGGCTACACCTTC.

The chain links TRBV5-1 to TRBJ1-4; D gene uncertain. V lost 5 bases to trimming and J lost 3 bases, with 11 bases between them. There are 14 residues in the CDR3. From germline, CDR1 is SGHRS and CDR2 YFSETQ. This CDR3 reads CASSNQGSNEKLFF. CDR3 in DNA: TGCGCCAGCAGTAACCAAGGGTCTAATGAAAAACTGTTTTTT. Complete variable domain (other parts from reference TRBV5-1 and TRBJ1-4): KAGVTQTPRYLIKTRGQQVTLSCSPISGHRSVSWYQQTPGQGLQFLFEYFSETQRNKGNFPGRFSGRQFSNSRSEMNVSTLELGDSALYLCASSNQGSNEKLFFGSGTQLSVL.

The rearrangement joins TRBV5-1 to TRBJ1-2; 8 bases map to TRBD1. The CDR3 contains 16 residues. Per germline, CDR1 SGHRS and CDR2 YFSETQ. The V and J ends lost 4 bases and 9 bases, in that order; junction bases with no gene match: 17. CDR3 in DNA: TGCGCCAGCAGCCAACGACAGGGGCCAACCCGGACTCGCTACACCTTC. Its protein product is CASSQRQGPTRTRYTF.

The V call is TRBV7-3, the J call TRBJ2-1; weak D call: TRBD1 (5 bases). Germline loops: CDR1 SGHTA, CDR2 FQGTGA. V lost 4 bases to trimming and J lost 2 bases, with 15 bases between them. This CDR3 spans 16 amino acids. The CDR3 bases are TGTGCCAGCAGCTCAACAGTGGAAGGGGCCTACAATGAGCAGTTCTTC. Its translation is CASSSTVEGAYNEQFF.

The chain couples TRBV28 to TRBJ2-3; TRBD2 agrees at 9 bases. J lost 6 bases, V lost 6 bases, and 13 bases had no gene match. Germline V gene lookup returns CDR1 MDHEN and CDR2 SYDVKM. The CDR3 is 16 residues long. In DNA form, the CDR3 reads TGTGCCAGCAGGCGGCGACTAGCGGCGCCAACGGATACGCAGTATTTT. The encoded protein is CASRRRLAAPTDTQYF.

V gene TRBV18 combines with J gene TRBJ1-3; D remains unclear. This CDR3 contains 17 residues. V was cut by 2 bases and J by 0 bases, with 14 bases left in between. Germline loops: CDR1 KGHSH, CDR2 LQKENI. The CDR3, as DNA: TGTGCCAGCTCACCATCTCGTCGACGGAGCTCTGGAAACACCATATATTTT. Its translation: CASSPSRRRSSGNTIYF.

CDR3 DNA: TGTGCCAGCAGCCTTGGACTAGCGGGGGGATGGAGCACAGATACGCAGTATTTT. Its translation: CASSLGLAGGWSTDTQYF. V and J are TRBV13 and TRBJ2-3, with 14 positions matching TRBD2. CDR3 length: 18 amino acids. Germline trimming cut 5 bases from V and 0 bases from J; bases unmatched to any gene: 7. Germline V gene sequence: CDR1 PRHDT, CDR2 FYEKMQ (reference sequence).

CDR3 protein: CATSRGSGGASGNTIYF. The CDR3 coding sequence is TGTGCCACCAGCAGAGGGTCAGGTGGGGCCTCTGGAAACACCATATATTTT. The chain couples TRBV15 to TRBJ1-3, with D perhaps matching TRBD1 (5 bases). Looked up from germline, CDR1 is LNHNV and CDR2 is YYDKDF (reference sequence). The CDR3 loop spans 17 amino acids. V was trimmed by 1 base and J by 0 bases, leaving 13 bases between them.

V is TRBV7-2 and J is TRBJ2-2; 10 nucleotides match TRBD2. CDR3 length equals 14 residues. The junction had 3 bases not matched to a gene; V was cut back by 5 bases and J by 6 bases. CDR1 is SGHTA, CDR2 FQGNSA, per germline. The CDR3 DNA is TGTGCCAGCAGCGCGAGCGGGGGGGCCGGGGAGCTGTTTTTT. Its protein product is CASSASGGAGELFF.

V is TRBV7-2 and J is TRBJ2-2; unclear D gene. The V end lost 2 bases, the J end lost 0 bases, and 1 base lay between the germline ends. The CDR3 consists of 13 residues. Germline CDR1 and CDR2: SGHTA and FQGNSA. The CDR3 protein is CASSLPNTGELFF. CDR3 DNA: TGTGCCAGCAGCTTACCGAACACCGGGGAGCTGTTTTTT.

Comments on this clone: Other DNA sequences in this specimen translate into the identical CDR3. This rearrangement joins TRBV9 to TRBJ2-1; no definite D call. This CDR3 region has 13 residues. Between the trimmed V and J ends, which lost 0 bases and 4 bases, there was a span of 5 bases. Germline V gene lookup returns CDR1 SGDLS and CDR2 YYNGEE. The CDR3 DNA sequence: TGTGCCAGCAGCGTAGACGGGTACAATGAGCAGTTCTTC. It translates to CASSVDGYNEQFF.

The rearrangement joins TRBV2 to TRBJ2-3; 9 bases line up with TRBD2. The CDR3 runs 14 residues. CDR1 and CDR2 (germline): SNHLY, FYNNEI. With 7 bases clipped from V and 1 base from J, the junction kept 3 bases outside the gene matches. The CDR3 here is CASKASGGTDTQYF. In DNA form, the CDR3 reads TGTGCCAGCAAGGCTAGCGGGGGCACAGATACGCAGTATTTT.

V usage is TRBV7-9 and J usage is TRBJ2-4; D ambiguous. Trimming pared 4 bases from V and 3 bases from J, leaving 7 bases between. CDR3 length: 13 amino acids. Germline CDR1 reads SEHNR; CDR2 reads FQNEAQ (reference sequence). The CDR3 is CASSSGGKNIQYF. As DNA, the CDR3 is TGTGCCAGCAGCTCGGGCGGCAAAAACATTCAGTACTTC.